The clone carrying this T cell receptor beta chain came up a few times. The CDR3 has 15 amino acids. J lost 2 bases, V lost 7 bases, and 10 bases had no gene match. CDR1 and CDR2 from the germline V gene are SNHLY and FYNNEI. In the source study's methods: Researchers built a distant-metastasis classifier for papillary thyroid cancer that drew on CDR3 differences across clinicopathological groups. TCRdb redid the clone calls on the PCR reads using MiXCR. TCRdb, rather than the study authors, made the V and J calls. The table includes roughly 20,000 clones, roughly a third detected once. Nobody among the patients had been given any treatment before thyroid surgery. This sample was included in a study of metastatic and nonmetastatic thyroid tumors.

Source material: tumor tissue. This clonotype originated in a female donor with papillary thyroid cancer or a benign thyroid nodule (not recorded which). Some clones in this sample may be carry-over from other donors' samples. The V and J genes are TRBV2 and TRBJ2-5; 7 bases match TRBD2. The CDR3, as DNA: TGTGCCAGCACTGCGGGGGTGGGTCGTCAAGAGACCCAGTACTTC. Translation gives CASTAGVGRQETQYF. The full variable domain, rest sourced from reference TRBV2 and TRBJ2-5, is EPEVTQTPSHQVTQMGQEVILRCVPISNHLYFYWYRQILGQKVEFLVSFYNNEISEKSEIFDDQFSVERPDGSNFTLKIRSTKLEDSAMYFCASTAGVGRQETQYFGPGTRLLVL.